This T cell receptor (beta chain) originates from a study of breast tumors, draining lymph nodes, adjacent tissues (TCRdb year 2016). Study-level background: Breast cancer patients provided tumor, adjacent nontumor tissue and axillary lymph nodes, and the study compared the TCR beta repertoires across these three sources. The study was designed to assess the relationships and possible T-cell exchange between tumor, surrounding tissue and draining lymph node repertoires in human breast cancer.

The lymph node samples were taken from the axillary draining lymph nodes of breast cancer patients. A note on this clonotype: The target of this receptor is not known. A read error may explain this, as a much larger clone is one base away.

What the study reported, not specific to this receptor: The data were judged consistent with most tumor T cells deriving from the lymph node and then expanding within tumor tissue. Rather than being directly demonstrated, the conclusion that tumor T cells originate in lymph nodes was presented as consistent with a hypothesis. Tumor and nontumor tissue repertoires were significantly more similar in luminal-like than in basal-like breast cancer. Tumor T-cell repertoires showed less diversity than lymph node repertoires and more diversity than nontumor tissue repertoires, and tumor T-cell repertoires showed preferential V and J gene usage.

The CDR3 sequence holds 13 residues, the cysteine and phenylalanine included. Only the CDR3 DNA is retained, 39 bases long and in frame from the first base. CDR1 is given as LNHDA and CDR2 as SQIVND, both from the germline V gene (reference sequence). V sheds 0 bases and J sheds 9 bases, leaving 12 bases between their ends. Sequencer: Illumina HiSeq 2000. TCR beta chain libraries were generated through multiplex PCR amplification. The amplified TCR beta chain products were analyzed by high-throughput sequencing. TCRdb cleaned the public reads at Q25 with fastp, built clones with MiXCR and kept in-frame beta chains. One record per CDR3 amino acid sequence lists the most common genes and DNA. The sample includes about 130,000 distinct CDR3 sequences, with 21% observed a single time. The ten largest account for about 2% of the sample.

The chain joins TRBV19 to TRBJ2-7; a tentative D match to TRBD2 spans 6 bases. The sequence was collected from a female donor with breast cancer. Some clones in this sample may be carry-over from other donors' samples. Specimen: axillary lymph node tissue. The DNA sequence follows: TGTGCCAGTAGTATAGACCGAGCGGAGGGGCAGTACTTC. Translated, it gives CASSIDRAEGQYF.